This TCR beta chain was identified during a study of blood T cell repertoires in COVID-19 (dated by TCRdb to 2018 to 2021). As for the study more broadly: Samples from collaborators originated in the United States, Italy and Spain and spanned both the acute and convalescent phases of COVID-19. The prospective study material was composed of cDNA or gDNA derived from T cells, B-cell-depleted T cells, or PBMCs. The dataset comprised deeply sampled blood TCRbeta repertoires from subjects exposed to, actively infected with, or recovered from COVID-19. A freely available public database, intended as a resource for researchers studying the immune response to SARS-CoV-2, is where the repertoires were released. Samples were obtained from the ongoing ImmuneRACE study (first 160 participants) and from roughly 1,300 subjects provided by 6 global collaborators. A de-identified subject ID, COVID-19 status, age in years and sex were almost always included in the sample metadata. Where available, HLA class I and class II types were obtained from metadata supplied by the sample provider rather than from assay-based typing. Points the paper makes about the study in general: The amount of clinical and demographic metadata varied by source and participant and was provided uncurated.

As for this clone: There is no known antigen for this receptor. Base qualities are not provided; no much larger clone lies one nucleotide away.

V is pruned by 8 bases and J by 1 base, leaving 5 bases of the junction without a gene match. The CDR3 numbers 15 residues from cysteine through phenylalanine. The sequence is cut down to CDR3 DNA, 45 bases in frame from base 1. Based on the germline V gene, the CDR1 and CDR2 sequences are MNHEY and SVGAGI. Collaborating institutions collected whole blood in K2EDTA tubes following their own protocols. Collaborator samples were shipped for TCRbeta analysis as frozen whole blood, isolated PBMCs, or DNA extracted from either sample type. The immunoSEQ Assay, a bias-controlled multiplex PCR, was used to amplify TCRbeta CDR3 regions from genomic DNA. Regarding the original processing steps: Nucleated cell counts per sample were estimated from amplification of reference gene primers within the assay. To quantify the absolute abundance of each unique TCRbeta CDR3 rearrangement, sequence reads were collapsed and filtered. Productive Simpson clonality was computed per sample as the square root of Simpson's diversity index over productive rearrangements. The clones in this table, taken by TCRdb from immuneACCESS, are in-frame only. Not every clone is retained; where verified, under half of the shortfall comes from an unresolved V gene, and the cause of the rest is unknown. V, J and clone size are those of that table, while D and trimming were read from the DNA. The sample records around 65,000 clones, under 85% of which are singletons. In total, the top ten clones hold approximately 15% of the sample.

The chain uses TRBV6-5 and TRBJ2-2, and TRBD2 aligns with 9 junction nucleotides. The origin of this receptor is a man in his 60s with acute or convalescent COVID-19. Specimen: peripheral blood. The nucleotides read TGTGCCAGCGTAAATAGCGGGGGGAACACCGGGGAGCTGTTTTTT. This yields the protein CASVNSGGNTGELFF.